This TCR beta chain comes out of a study of cytomegalovirus exposure and HLA in healthy donors (dated by TCRdb to about 2017). About the investigation overall: According to an earlier analysis of 587 of the donors, some 170 million T cells yielded roughly 110 million unique TCR beta sequences and more than 250 Gb of sequence data. A later genetic analysis used genome-wide SNP genotypes for about 60% of the 666 donors, treating that subset as a discovery cohort. About five DR-DQ haplotypes were treated as single units for association and clustering because of strong linkage in the cohort. Typing coverage varied by locus: about 629-640 donors for A, B, C, DRB1 and DQB1; some 520 for DQA1; around 570 for DPA1; 450 to 480 for DPB1. High-throughput TCR immunosequencing, statistical association of individual TCRs with disease status, and machine learning were combined to predict cytomegalovirus infection status. Along with the approximately 700-subject first cohort, a separate validation cohort of some 130 different subjects was used. All discovery cohort repertoires had been generated on a single sequencing platform. The aim of the study was to test whether cataloging public T cell receptors could identify signatures of past pathogen exposure. Roughly 300 gigabases of sequencing data and roughly 90 million unique TCR sequences were included in an early release covering 500 to 750 HLA-typed donors. The study used immunosequencing to profile the T cell repertoires of approximately 690 subjects and linked those repertoires to cytomegalovirus serostatus. Donor age, sex, ethnicity and CMV serostatus were compiled together with the repertoire data. HLA typing included class I and class II loci at four-digit resolution. To study patterns of TCR occurrence, a later analysis re-analyzed previously published TCR beta repertoires from 666 donors and added high-resolution HLA genotyping. In the later analysis, no new phenotypic data were used to find candidate immune exposures; instead, reliance was placed on TCR beta sequences and their occurrence across donors. Among the roughly 430 genotyped donors, 81% belonged to the genetic ancestry cluster associated with self-reported Caucasian donors. An earlier analysis of some 500 of the donors applied high-throughput TCR beta sequencing to assess whether each TCR beta V gene segment acted as functional or pseudogenic. Among about 400 genotyped donors of the cohort, an average of approximately 240,000 unique TCR beta nucleotide sequences was sequenced per donor, of which 15% to 20% were non-productive.

A word on this clone: Its antigen target is currently unknown. Base qualities are not recorded, but no much larger clone differs from it by a single base.

CDR3 length: 13 amino acids, cysteine to phenylalanine. The retained sequence is limited to the CDR3, 39 bases, with the frame set at the first base. V has 4 bases trimmed and J has 8 bases trimmed; junction bases matching no gene number 9. The germline V gene specifies SQVTM as CDR1 and ANQGSEA as CDR2. In total, 630 or so healthy bone marrow donors made up the cohort. All cohort members were sampled while nominally healthy, although unrecorded immune exposures were likely present. The donor was CMV seronegative and was included in the group of a few hundred seronegative cohort members. A peripheral blood sample was provided by each donor, and peripheral blood mononuclear cells were used for TCR beta sequencing. Genomic DNA extraction from the blood cell samples was performed with the Qiagen DNeasy Blood Extraction Kit. The library was made by the immunoSEQ multiplex PCR assay. For the multiplex PCR, a mixture combining 60 forward primers for TCR Vbeta segments and 13 reverse primers for TCR Jbeta segments was used. The CDR3 region of rearranged TCR beta genes was amplified from genomic DNA with a multiplex PCR assay. The Illumina HiSeq System was used to sequence the amplified TCR beta libraries as 87-base-pair reads. The paper's processing steps were these. Across the 700 or so repertoires, a later analysis counted roughly 77 million unique TCR beta chains, 9.5 million to 13 million of which were shared by at least two donors. A nearest-neighbor algorithm error-corrected the raw reads and collapsed the reads into unique sequences, merging closely related sequences to remove PCR and sequencing errors. V, D and J gene segments were assigned by aligning CDR3 sequences to IMGT reference sequences. Each retained sequence needed at least a six-nucleotide match to both a V gene segment and a J gene segment. Rearrangements were called productive when the CDR3 lacked stop codons and stayed in frame with V and J; all others were non-productive. Following IMGT convention, CDR3 was defined as the stretch from the second conserved V-encoded cysteine up to the conserved J-encoded phenylalanine. The earlier analysis of some 550 of the donors excluded any sequence lacking an unambiguous match to a single V gene segment. In an earlier analysis of approximately 590 of the donors, a V segment was called functional when productive rearrangements were above 56.7%, and segregating when the standard deviation between donors exceeded 5%. To diagnose cytomegalovirus status from the catalog of TCR beta chain sequences, a statistical classification framework was built. A later analysis assigned V and J genes by comparing TCR nucleotide sequences with IMGT/GENE-DB human TR gene sequences. Using the TCRdist pipeline, a later analysis assigned CDR3 sequences along with most-parsimonious VDJ recombination scenarios. In a later analysis, every TCR beta chain was defined by the combination of its CDR3 amino acid sequence and its V-gene family, and reads without a unique V-gene family were dropped. A later analysis removed nearly 600 highly shared, low-generation-probability nucleotide sequences to deal with suspected cross-contamination and a sequencing artifact. In a later analysis, a clonal expansion index for each public chain was calculated from normalized within-repertoire ranks of inferred template counts. A later analysis computed generation probabilities with a VDJ recombination model fitted to out-of-frame rearrangements, and checked the results against IGoR. In a later analysis, TCR-TCR, TCR-HLA and TCR-CMV co-occurrence was scored with hypergeometric tests, and a repertoire-size bias correction was applied to TCR pairs. To estimate false discovery rates, a later analysis permuted the HLA or CMV assignments 20 times. In a later analysis, co-occurring TCRs were grouped using DBSCAN, and TCRdist sequence similarity was added for clustering within HLA-allele-positive subsets. Co-occurrence clustering excluded repertoires with fewer than 30,000 or more than 120,000 public chains, plus five with anomalous nucleotide sharing. This immuneACCESS table, as held by TCRdb, lists in-frame sequences with V and J called but not all clones. Of the missing ones, under half trace to an unresolved V gene in checked studies; the others have no known cause. V and J calls and clone size are given by that table; D and trimming were obtained from the DNA. The table for this sample lists 190,000 or so clones; approximately 80% of them were counted only once. Of the sample, about 0.63% falls within the top ten clones.

Study-wide conclusions, independent of this receptor: For the cohort, immune exposure information was limited to CMV serostatus. Several of the top co-occurrence clusters appeared to be linked to parvovirus B19, influenza, CMV and Epstein-Barr virus, according to a later analysis. Presence/absence analyses assumed roughly uniform sequencing depth across donors, an assumption that may not hold. The sequencing pipeline was judged likely to have produced a cluster of highly shared sequence variants as a technical artifact. It was suggested by the authors that the approach could potentially be generalized to other disease states and immunological phenotypes. Correlated functional status among segregating V segments might be attributable to linkage disequilibrium, but an unknown experimental factor could not be ruled out. The earlier analysis of a few hundred of the donors excluded seventeen rarely observed V segments, including chromosome 9 orphons, because counts were too low. Strong co-occurrence of HLA alleles, especially DR and DQ, made assigning TCR associations to individual alleles difficult. An earlier analysis of approximately 530 of the donors showed that most TCR beta V segments appeared in productive rearrangements either about 87% or about 30% of the time, which broadly matched IMGT annotations. Because HLA typing was unavailable for some donors at each locus, only the typed subset was used in association tests. Some IMGT-functional V segments, including TRBV6-2 and TRBV6-3, could not be told apart with the 87-base-pair reads, so those segments were excluded. In the study, about 150 TCR beta chains were listed as associated with cytomegalovirus. In this cohort, only TCR beta chains were sequenced, and detectable features were limited by the absence of alpha or paired-chain data. Cytomegalovirus status was reported to be diagnosed by the classifier with high specificity and sensitivity in both the original and validation cohorts. In a later genetic analysis, a missense DCLRE1C variant was associated with V-gene and J-gene trimming of TCR beta chains, and the association was replicated in an independent cohort. In vitro tests confirmed that a few of the cytomegalovirus-associated TCR beta chains recognize cytomegalovirus antigens. A later genetic analysis reported fewer N-insertions in productive TCRs among donors in an Asian-associated ancestry cluster than the 666-donor mean. Across donors, most TCR sequences were observed very rarely, whereas some public TCRs were present in many individuals. A further reported finding was that TCR beta sequences accurately predicted the HLA-A and HLA-B alleles for most subjects in the first cohort. According to a later analysis, TCR association rates differed among HLA loci, with DRB1 alleles showing the most associated TCRs and HLA-C alleles showing the fewest. In a later analysis, HLA-associated TCR beta chains showed more clonal expansion and lower generation probabilities than non-associated chains that were equally common. At a false discovery rate of 0.05, a later analysis linked fewer than 20,000 TCR beta sequences to specific HLA alleles. Most CMV-associated TCR beta chains appeared to be HLA-restricted in a later analysis, and the HLA associations seemed to be driven largely by CMV exposure.

Recombination linked TRBV29-1 to TRBJ1-2; TRBD1 aligns with 8 central bases. The sequence was collected from a boy aged 5-17 years in good health and CMV-seronegative. Sequencing used PBMCs. The CDR3 region reads CSVVAAGGGGYTF. The nucleotide sequence is TGCAGCGTTGTTGCGGCAGGGGGCGGGGGCTACACCTTC.